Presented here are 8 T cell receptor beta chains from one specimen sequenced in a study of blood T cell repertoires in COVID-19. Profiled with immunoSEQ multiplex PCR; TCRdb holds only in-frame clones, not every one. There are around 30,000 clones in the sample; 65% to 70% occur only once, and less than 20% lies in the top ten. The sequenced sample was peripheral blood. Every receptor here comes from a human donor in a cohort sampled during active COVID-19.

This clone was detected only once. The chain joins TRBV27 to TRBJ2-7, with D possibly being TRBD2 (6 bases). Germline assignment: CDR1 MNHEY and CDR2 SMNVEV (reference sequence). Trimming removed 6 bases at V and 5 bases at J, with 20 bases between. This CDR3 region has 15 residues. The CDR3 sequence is CASRPQLAKFHEQYF. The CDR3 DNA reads TGTGCCAGCAGGCCCCAACTAGCCAAGTTCCACGAGCAGTACTTC.

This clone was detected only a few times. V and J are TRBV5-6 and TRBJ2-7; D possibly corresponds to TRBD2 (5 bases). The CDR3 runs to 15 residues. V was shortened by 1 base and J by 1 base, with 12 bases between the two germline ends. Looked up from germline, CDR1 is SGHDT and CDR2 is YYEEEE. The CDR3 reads CASSLINEGSYEQYF. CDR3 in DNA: TGTGCCAGCAGCTTGATAAATGAGGGATCCTACGAGCAGTACTTC.

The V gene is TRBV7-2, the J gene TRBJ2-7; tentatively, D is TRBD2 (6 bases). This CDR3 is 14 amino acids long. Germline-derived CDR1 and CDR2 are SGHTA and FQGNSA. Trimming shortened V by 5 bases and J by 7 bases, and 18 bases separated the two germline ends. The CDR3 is CASSPLVGAGEQYF. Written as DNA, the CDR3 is TGTGCCAGCAGCCCGCTCGTTGGGGCGGGGGAGCAGTACTTC.

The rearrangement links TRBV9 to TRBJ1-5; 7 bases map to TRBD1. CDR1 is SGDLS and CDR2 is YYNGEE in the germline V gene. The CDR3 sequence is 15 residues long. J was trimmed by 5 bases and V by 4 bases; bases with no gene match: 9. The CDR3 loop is CASSPRDSLYQPQHF. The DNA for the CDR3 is TGTGCCAGCAGCCCCCGGGACAGTCTCTATCAGCCCCAGCATTTT. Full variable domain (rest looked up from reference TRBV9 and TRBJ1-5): DSGVTQTPKHLITATGQRVTLRCSPRSGDLSVYWYQQSLDQGLQFLIQYYNGEERAKGNILERFSAQQFPDLHSELNLSSLELGDSALYFCASSPRDSLYQPQHFGDGTRLSIL.

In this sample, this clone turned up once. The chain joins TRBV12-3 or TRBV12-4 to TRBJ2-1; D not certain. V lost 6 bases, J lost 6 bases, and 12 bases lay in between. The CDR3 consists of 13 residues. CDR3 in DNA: TGTGCCAGCAGCCTCACGTCCGGCAATGAGCAGTTCTTC. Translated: CASSLTSGNEQFF.

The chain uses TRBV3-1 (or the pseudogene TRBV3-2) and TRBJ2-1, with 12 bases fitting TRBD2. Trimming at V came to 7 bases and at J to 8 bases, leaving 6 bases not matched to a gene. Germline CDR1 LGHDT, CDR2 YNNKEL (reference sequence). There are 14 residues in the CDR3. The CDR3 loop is CASTTSGGAHEQFF. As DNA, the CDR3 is TGTGCCAGCACGACTAGCGGGGGTGCCCATGAGCAGTTCTTC.

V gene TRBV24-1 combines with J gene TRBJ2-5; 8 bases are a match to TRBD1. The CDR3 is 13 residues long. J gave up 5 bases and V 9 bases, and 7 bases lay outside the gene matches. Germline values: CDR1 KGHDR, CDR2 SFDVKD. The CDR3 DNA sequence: TGTGCCACCGCAGGGGGCGGAAGTGAGACCCAGTACTTC. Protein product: CATAGGGSETQYF.

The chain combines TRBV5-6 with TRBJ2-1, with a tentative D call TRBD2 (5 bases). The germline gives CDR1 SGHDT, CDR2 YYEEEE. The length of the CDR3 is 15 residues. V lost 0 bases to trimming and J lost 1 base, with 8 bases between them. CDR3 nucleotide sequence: TGTGCCAGCAGCTTGGCCGGGGAGTCCTACAATGAGCAGTTCTTC. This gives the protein CASSLAGESYNEQFF.